The source of this TCR beta chain is a study of metastatic and nonmetastatic thyroid tumors. Study outcomes and limitations: Reported TCR beta diversity, measured in blood and tumor, was significantly higher for malignant thyroid tumors than for benign nodules.

This clone was detected ten times or more. What it binds is not known. Ahead of thyroid surgery, no patient had received treatment of any kind. The CDR3 length is 16 residues. Germline values: CDR1 LNHDA, CDR2 SQIVND (reference sequence). The ends lost 3 bases at V and 6 bases at J; junction bases unmatched: 10. Authors' processing steps: Between-group CDR3 differences, defined by clinicopathological status, yielded a distant-metastasis classifier for papillary thyroid cancer. TCRdb used MiXCR to call clones anew from the PCR reads. The V and J calls were determined by TCRdb, not by the authors. The data hold some 40,000 clones, with around 18% observed a single time.

The V gene is TRBV19, the J gene TRBJ2-2; TRBD2 agrees at 7 bases. This TCR derives from a female donor with papillary thyroid cancer or a benign thyroid nodule (not recorded which). Some clones in this sample may be carry-over from other donors' samples. Sample: tumor tissue. As DNA, the CDR3 is TGTGCCAGTAGTATTACCGGGAGGCCGGATTCCGGGGAGCTGTTTTTT. Protein sequence: CASSITGRPDSGELFF.